This T cell receptor beta chain stems from a study of blood T cell repertoires in COVID-19. Overall study: The United States, Italy and Spain were the sources of the acute and convalescent COVID-19 samples.

From germline, CDR1 is SSHAT and CDR2 FNYEAQ (reference sequence). The CDR3 sequence is 21 residues long. With respect to this clone: One junction end disagrees with the germline gene, perhaps due to a read error.

Per the study methods: For nucleated cells, counts were estimated from reference gene primer amplification. Generated by immunoSEQ multiplex PCR, the TCRdb table keeps only in-frame clones and is missing some. That table is the source of V, J and clone size, and D and trimming were worked out from the DNA. Among a few hundred thousand clones, around 88% were seen once, and the ten largest hold under 0.95%. The gene calls are TRBV7-7 and TRBJ1-2, with D perhaps TRBD1 (6 bases). This receptor was identified in a man aged 25 to 40 with acute or convalescent COVID-19. Sequenced sample: peripheral blood. CDR3 loop: CASSQTTPPAGQRPRAGGYTF. Here the CDR3 DNA reads TGTGCTAGCAGCCAAACAACTCCGCCCGCCGGACAGCGACCTCGGGCAGGTGGCTACACCTTC.